The entry below describes one T cell receptor beta chain. Source study methods: How many nucleated cells were present was estimated from reference gene primer amplification. Repertoires were generated with immunoSEQ multiplex PCR, while TCRdb's copy carries only in-frame clones and drops some. V, J and clone size reflect that table, while D and trimming were determined from the DNA. The sample has tens of thousands of clones; 76% are singletons. The data were taken from a study of blood T cell repertoires in COVID-19. Overall study: Sites across the United States, Italy and Spain contributed samples from acute and convalescent COVID-19. From T cells, B-cell-depleted T cells, or PBMCs came the material, which was cDNA or gDNA.

Per the germline V gene, CDR1 is LNHDA and CDR2 is SQIVND (reference sequence). V lost 3 bases, J lost 8 bases, and 13 bases lay in between. The CDR3 is 13 residues long. This TCR was sampled from a man in his sixties with COVID-19, enrolled during active disease. Sequences were obtained from peripheral blood. The V and J genes are TRBV19 and TRBJ1-2, with D possibly TRBD1 on 5 matching bases. The CDR3, as DNA: TGTGCCAGTAGTATCGGAGGGGTAAAGGGCTACACCTTC. It yields the protein CASSIGGVKGYTF.